Each of the 10 T cell receptor beta chains below was sequenced from the same sample in a study of blood T cells in healthy people across ages. The authors ran a second PCR of about 7 to 12 cycles using a sample-barcoded 5' primer and a J-beta primer mix. MiXCR was run by TCRdb on the 5' RACE reads, yielding one entry per CDR3 protein. The sample lists about 780,000 distinct CDR3 sequences; 46% were seen once. The sequencing input was blood. These receptors were collected from a man of 80 years or more in good health.

This clonotype was observed a handful of times. V and J are TRBV2 and TRBJ2-7; 8 bases match TRBD2. The CDR3 has 15 amino acids. The trim removed 4 bases at V and 7 bases at J, leaving 12 bases unmatched. CDR1 is SNHLY and CDR2 is FYNNEI in the germline V gene. The CDR3 reads CASSGTSGGLGEQYF. CDR3 bases: TGTGCCAGCAGTGGTACTAGCGGTGGCCTGGGGGAGCAGTACTTC.

This clonotype was observed a handful of times. The J gene is TRBJ2-1, the V gene TRBV11-2; D ambiguous. Between the trimmed V and J ends, which lost 4 bases and 8 bases, there was a span of 6 bases. Germline V gene sequence: CDR1 SGHAT, CDR2 FQNNGV. This CDR3 region has 11 residues. CDR3 DNA: TGTGCCAGCAGCTCCGCCTATGAGCAGTTCTTC. Translated: CASSSAYEQFF.

The chain recombines TRBV5-1 with TRBJ2-3, with 14 bases identical to TRBD2. The CDR3 spans 17 residues. Germline lookup yields CDR1 SGHRS and CDR2 YFSETQ. J was trimmed by 1 base and V by 4 bases; bases with no gene match: 5. The CDR3 here is CASSGPGLAGGTDTQYF. The CDR3 nucleotides read TGCGCCAGCAGCGGTCCGGGACTAGCGGGAGGCACAGATACGCAGTATTTT.

Remarks on this clonotype: A read error may account for a junction end that differs from germline. The J gene is TRBJ2-1, the V gene TRBV27, with D perhaps TRBD1 (6 bases). Per the germline V gene, CDR1 is MNHEY and CDR2 is SMNVEV (reference sequence). The CDR3 sequence is 14 residues long. CDR3 in DNA: TGTGCCAGAAGTTTACGACAGGAGTTCAATGAGCAGTTCTTC. Protein: CARSLRQEFNEQFF.

The chain employs TRBV6-2 or TRBV6-3 and TRBJ1-2, with D possibly matching TRBD1 (5 bases). The CDR3 contains 16 residues. V was trimmed by 2 bases and J by 0 bases, leaving 13 bases between them. Germline values: CDR1 MNHEY, CDR2 SVGEGT. The CDR3 DNA is TGTGCCAGCAGTTACGGGGGTACCGATACTAACTATGGCTACACCTTC. Its protein product is CASSYGGTDTNYGYTF.

Concerning this clonotype itself: A read error may be the cause here, since a much bigger clone is one base away. The chain combines TRBV29-1 with TRBJ2-7, with 9 nucleotides matching TRBD1. Germline V gene sequence: CDR1 SQVTM, CDR2 ANQGSEA. Trimming removed 8 bases from V and 9 bases from J; junction bases left unmatched: 8. The CDR3 extends over 11 amino acids. The CDR3 DNA sequence: TGCAGCTGCTGGACAGGGGCCGTGCAGTACTTC. Translating gives CSCWTGAVQYF.

The genes are TRBV12-3 or TRBV12-4 and TRBJ2-3, with unresolved D. The CDR3 spans 13 residues. V lost 7 bases and J lost 5, with 13 bases in between. The CDR3 region is CASNTRWQDTQYF. The CDR3 DNA follows: TGTGCCAGCAACACTCGGTGGCAAGATACGCAGTATTTT.

V usage is TRBV6-1 and J usage is TRBJ2-7; TRBD2 matches at 9 bases. With the DNA end fitting TRBJ2-5 better, the J assignment may be wrong. This CDR3 contains 18 residues. The germline CDR1 and CDR2 sequences are MNHNS and SASEGT. CDR3 protein: CASSRGLAGATVAETQYF. CDR3 bases: TGTGCCAGCAGTCGAGGTTTAGCGGGAGCAACCGTGGCAGAGACCCAGTACTTC.

The chain carries TRBV11-3 and TRBJ2-1; D may correspond to TRBD1 or TRBD2 (5 bases each). The CDR3 runs to 15 residues. Between the trimmed V and J ends, which lost 3 bases and 5 bases, there was a span of 14 bases. CDR1 is SGHNT, CDR2 YENEEA, per germline. CDR3 sequence (DNA): TGTGCCAGCAGCTTCCCCGGGACCTTGAACAATGAGCAGTTCTTC. It specifies CASSFPGTLNNEQFF.

This clonotype was found many times. The rearrangement uses TRBV5-1 and TRBJ2-3; 10 nucleotides align to TRBD1. This CDR3 region has 13 residues. In germline, CDR1 is SGHRS, CDR2 YFSETQ. Germline trimming cut 5 bases from V and 4 bases from J; bases unmatched to any gene: 1. The CDR3 DNA reads TGCGCCAGCAGTGGGACAGGGGCAGATACGCAGTATTTT. It codes for CASSGTGADTQYF.